This record concerns one T cell receptor (beta chain) sequence. It lacks a known antigen. One junction end disagrees with the germline gene, perhaps due to a read error. The data originate from a study of tumor and adjacent non-tumor tissue in lung cancer (dated by TCRdb to the late 2010s). About the full investigation: By cancer type, the cohort comprised under 15 adenocarcinoma patients, a couple of squamous cell carcinoma patients and 1 small cell lung cancer patient. The 15 or so patients were aged about 31 to 80 years, included ten or so men and 5 women, and had TNM stage I to III disease. In total, sequencing yielded 125,075,908 productive TCRbeta reads, which works out to an average of about 4.17 million reads per sample. The study compared bulk TCRbeta repertoires from lung tumor tissue and matched distant non-tumor lung tissue of about 14 lung cancer patients. Under 35 paired specimens, one tumor and one normal lung sample per patient, were profiled by TCRbeta CDR3 sequencing. Results the study describes overall, beyond this receptor: TCR diversity (inverse Simpson) was significantly higher in tumor than in normal lung tissue (about 400 vs 150, P = 0.0075, Mann-Whitney U test). Only roughly 14 patients were in the cohort, and the authors stated that larger samples and more detailed clinical data are needed. TCR diversity was significantly higher in younger patients, and greater tumor TCR diversity was associated with shorter overall survival and shorter disease-free survival. Neither the sequencing platform nor unique molecular identifiers are mentioned in the methods. Peripheral blood was not sequenced, so blood TCRbeta repertoires were not examined in the lung cancer patients of the study. The top 100 clones made up a significantly larger cumulative share of the repertoire in normal lung than in tumor tissue.

The library relied on multiplex PCR. The sequencer listed for this sample is Illumina HiSeq 2500. Following protocols modified from ARM-PCR, the researchers constructed TCRbeta libraries through three rounds of nested PCR with primers (Table S4). PCR products of 200-500 bp were gel-excised and purified with the QIAquick gel extraction kit before sequencing. The authors' pipeline ran thus. Reads were cleaned with Trimmomatic, merged with FLASH into complete CDR3 sequences, and assigned to V(D)J germline segments with MiTCR. Clonal diversity was computed as the inverse Simpson's index with VDJtools. In-frame sequences without a premature stop codon were defined as productive reads. Clones were called with MiXCR by TCRdb after fastp trimmed the public reads at Q25, and only in-frame beta chains were retained. Identical CDR3 protein sequences are pooled into one entry, listed with their most common genes and DNA. The V and J calls follow TCRdb's processing rather than the paper's. This sample lists approximately 110,000 distinct CDR3 sequences; over 55% were detected once. The leading ten clones occupy under 20% of the sample.

RNA was extracted from bulk unsorted tissue and checked for quality with a NanoDrop ND-1000 and an Agilent 2100. Distant non-tumor tissue taken more than 3 cm from the tumor edge was used as the normal lung sample. Donors were newly diagnosed lung cancer patients admitted for thoracic surgery in China between August and November 2014, without prior chemotherapy. Anyone who had undergone radiotherapy or chemotherapy before, or who had another cancer at the same time, was left out of the study. Surgical tissue pieces of roughly 1-2.2 cm3 were preserved in RNAlater solution and were kept at -80 degrees C until use. What was sequenced was distant non-tumor lung tissue. The clonotype originates from a man between 60 and 75 years old with non-small cell lung cancer.

This receptor carries the CDR3 CASSSTGSGTNVLTF. The DNA reads as follows: TGTGCCAGTAGCAGCACAGGCTCTGGGACCAACGTCCTGACTTTC. The chain is made from TRBV11-3 and TRBJ2-6; TRBD1 is perhaps the D gene, given 5 matching bases. The germline V gene specifies SGHNT as CDR1 and YENEEA as CDR2. Spanning cysteine to phenylalanine, the CDR3 consists of 15 amino acids. Just CDR3 DNA is preserved here, 45 bases in frame from base 1.